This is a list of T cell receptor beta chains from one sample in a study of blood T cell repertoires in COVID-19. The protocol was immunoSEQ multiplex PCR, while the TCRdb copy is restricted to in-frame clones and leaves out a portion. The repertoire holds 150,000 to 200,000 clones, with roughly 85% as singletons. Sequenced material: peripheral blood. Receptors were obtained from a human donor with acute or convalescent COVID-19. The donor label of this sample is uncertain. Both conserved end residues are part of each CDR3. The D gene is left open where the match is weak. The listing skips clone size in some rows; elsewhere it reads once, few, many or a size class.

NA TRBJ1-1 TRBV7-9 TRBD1 TGTGCCAGCAGCTTAAAGACAGGGGGGAACACTGAAGCTTTCTTT CASSLKTGGNTEAFF
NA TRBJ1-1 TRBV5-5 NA TGTGCCAGCAGCTTTGTCAGGGGCACTGAAGCTTTCTTT CASSFVRGTEAFF
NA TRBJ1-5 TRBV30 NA TGTGCCTGGAGTGTACACAGGGAGCGCAATCAGCCCCAGCATTTT CAWSVHRERNQPQHF
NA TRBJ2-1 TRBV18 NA TGTGCCAGCTCATATCAAGCAAACAATGAGCAGTTCTTC CASSYQANNEQFF
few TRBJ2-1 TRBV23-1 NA TGCGCCAGCAGTCAATCGAAAGGGGTTGAGCAGTTCTTC CASSQSKGVEQFF
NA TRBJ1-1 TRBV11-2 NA TGTGCCAGTGTAAATCAGGGGTACACTGAAGCTTTCTTT CASVNQGYTEAFF
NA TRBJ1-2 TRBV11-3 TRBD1 TGTGCCAGCAGCCGAGACGGGACAGGGAGTTTAGGTAACTATGGCTACACCTTC CASSRDGTGSLGNYGYTF
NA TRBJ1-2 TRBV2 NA TGTGCCAGCAGTCCCCCGGGATCGTGGGACTATGGCTACACCTTC CASSPPGSWDYGYTF
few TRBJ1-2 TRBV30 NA TGTGCCTGGACCCCTGCCGGACAGTTCGGGGGCTACACCTTC CAWTPAGQFGGYTF
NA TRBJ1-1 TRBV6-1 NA TGTGCCAGCAGTGAAAGCGGGGGGAACTTGAACACTGAAGCTTTCTTT CASSESGGNLNTEAFF
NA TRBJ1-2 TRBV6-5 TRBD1 TGTGCCAGCAGTCTACGCGGGACAGACTATGGCTACACCTTC CASSLRGTDYGYTF
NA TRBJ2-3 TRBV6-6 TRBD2 TGTGCCAGCAGTCGCCGAAGAAGACTAGCGGGGGACGATACGCAGTATTTT CASSRRRRLAGDDTQYF
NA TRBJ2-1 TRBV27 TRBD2 TGTGCCAGCAGTTTAGGACTAGCGGGGGCGTGGAATGAGCAGTTCTTC CASSLGLAGAWNEQFF
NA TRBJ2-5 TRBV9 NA TGTGCCAGCAGCGCAGGGGAGTACCAAGAGACCCAGTACTTC CASSAGEYQETQYF
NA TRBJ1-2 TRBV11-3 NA TGTGCCAGCAGCTTGAACGGGGTCTATGGCTACACCTTC CASSLNGVYGYTF
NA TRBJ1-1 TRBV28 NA TGTGCCAGCAGTTTAGGCTACTACAGGGAAGCTTTCTTT CASSLGYYREAFF
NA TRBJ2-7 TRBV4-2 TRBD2 TGTGCCAGCAGCCAAGATCCGGGAGGTCACTCCTACGAGCAGTACTTC CASSQDPGGHSYEQYF
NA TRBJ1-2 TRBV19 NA TGTGCCAGTAGTATACCCGGTACAGCCTTACTCTATGGCTACACCTTC CASSIPGTALLYGYTF
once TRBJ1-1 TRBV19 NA TGTGCCAGTAGTGGAAGCAGGGTATTAAGTCGGAACACTGAAGCTTTCTTT CASSGSRVLSRNTEAFF
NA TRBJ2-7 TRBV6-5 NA TGTGCCAGCAGGGAGGAGGGCTGGGGTTACGAGCAGTACTTC CASREEGWGYEQYF
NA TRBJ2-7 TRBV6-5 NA TGTGCCAGCAGGAAAGGGCAGGGGCCAACCTACGAGCAGTACTTC CASRKGQGPTYEQYF
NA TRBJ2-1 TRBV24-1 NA TGTGCCACCAGTGATTGGATGGGCGCCTACAATGAGCAGTTCTTC CATSDWMGAYNEQFF
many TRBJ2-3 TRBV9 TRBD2 TGTGCCAGCAGCGTGCCCAGAGCGGGGGTAACAGATACGCAGTATTTT CASSVPRAGVTDTQYF